The next 5 T cell receptor beta chains were all read from a single sample in a study of cytomegalovirus exposure and HLA in healthy donors. The PCR ran on 60 Vbeta and 13 Jbeta primers. Clones were sequenced by immunoSEQ multiplex PCR, and TCRdb holds only the in-frame ones, with some missing. The top ten hold approximately 6.3% of the sample, which has 110,000 to 150,000 clones, around 81% seen once. The sequenced material came from PBMCs. Receptors originate from a man aged 40-49 years in good health and CMV-seropositive.

This clone is medium-sized by share. This chain uses TRBV19 with TRBJ1-1; TRBD1 agrees at 7 bases. The CDR3 sequence is 15 residues long. Germline-derived CDR1 and CDR2 are LNHDA and SQIVND (reference sequence). With 6 bases clipped from V and 0 bases from J, the junction kept 7 bases outside the gene matches. The CDR3 is CASSRQGRMNTEAFF. CDR3 in DNA: TGTGCCAGTAGCAGACAGGGAAGAATGAACACTGAAGCTTTCTTT.

The chain is built from TRBV5-1 and TRBJ1-3, with D possibly TRBD1 on 5 matching bases. The germline gives CDR1 SGHRS, CDR2 YFSETQ. This CDR3 has 16 amino acids. The V gene lost 2 bases and the J gene lost 0 bases, with 12 bases spanning the gap. CDR3 in DNA: TGCGCCAGCAGCTTAGACAGCGCGCTCTCTGGAAACACCATATATTTT. It is translated as CASSLDSALSGNTIYF.

This chain connects TRBV29-1 to TRBJ1-4, with unresolved D. V was trimmed by 4 bases and J by 4 bases, leaving 13 bases between them. Germline assignment: CDR1 SQVTM and CDR2 ANQGSEA. The CDR3 runs 14 residues. The CDR3 is CSVGIPGNNEKLFF. CDR3 DNA: TGCAGCGTTGGGATCCCGGGAAATAATGAAAAACTGTTTTTT. Full variable domain (outside the CDR3, taken from reference TRBV29-1 and TRBJ1-4): SAVISQKPSRDICQRGTSLTIQCQVDSQVTMMFWYRQQPGQSLTLIATANQGSEATYESGFVIDKFPISRPNLTFSTLTVSNMSPEDSSIYLCSVGIPGNNEKLFFGSGTQLSVL.

The rearrangement links TRBV7-2 to TRBJ1-5, with 7 bases identical to TRBD1. CDR1 and CDR2 (germline): SGHTA, FQGNSA. The CDR3 totals 14 residues. The ends lost 4 bases at V and 5 bases at J; junction bases unmatched: 5. The CDR3, as DNA: TGTGCCAGCAGCTGGGACAGCGTGGATCAGCCCCAGCATTTT. Protein product: CASSWDSVDQPQHF.

V usage is TRBV11-2 and J usage is TRBJ2-6; no clear D. Germline assignment: CDR1 SGHAT and CDR2 FQNNGV. The CDR3 covers 16 residues. The V end lost 0 bases, the J end lost 3 bases, and 9 bases lay between the germline ends. DNA of the CDR3: TGTGCCAGCAGCTTAGATAGCTCCTTTGGGGCCAACGTCCTGACTTTC. Its protein is CASSLDSSFGANVLTF.